Sequencing of this TCR beta chain was carried out in a study of shared clonotypes between healthy human individuals. Only in-frame clones appear in the TCRdb table, and some are missing; sequencing was by immunoSEQ multiplex PCR. Of about 680,000 clones in the sample, over 65% were seen once. The sample was memory CD4+ T cells sorted from blood. Specified subset: CD45RA-negative fraction. The TCR sequence derives from a woman aged 25 to 45 in good health.

CDR3 DNA sequence: TGTGCCAGCAGTTGGTCCCGGGTAGATACGCAGTATTTT. Protein: CASSWSRVDTQYF. The chain has TRBV6-1 and TRBJ2-3; D call uncertain. The CDR3 runs 13 residues. V lost 5 bases, J lost 5 bases, and 11 bases lay in between. The germline gives CDR1 MNHNS, CDR2 SASEGT.